These 2 T cell receptor beta chains were sequenced from one sample in a study of post-analysis software for immune sequencing data. The antigens of these receptors remain unknown. The library was made from cDNA and included unique molecular identifiers. One entry per CDR3 protein, called by TCRdb with MiXCR from the PCR reads. Of fewer than 850,000 distinct CDR3 sequences listed, roughly 29% were seen once; the top ten hold roughly 0.53%. Study results and caveats: A few TRBV segments, TRBV5-6, TRBV5-1 and TRBV20-1 among them, were found more frequent in patients than controls.

Sample: blood. All receptors derive from a girl between 5 and 17 years old with multiple sclerosis.

This clonotype was recorded a few times. The V and J genes are TRBV7-2 and TRBJ2-3; 12 nucleotides agree with TRBD2. Germline values: CDR1 SGHTA, CDR2 FQGNSA. The CDR3 is made up of 16 amino acids. J was trimmed by 4 bases and V by 3 bases; bases with no gene match: 5. The CDR3 DNA follows: TGTGCCAGCAGCTTCCGACTAGCGGGAGCAGCAGATACGCAGTATTTT. Residues: CASSFRLAGAADTQYF. The full variable domain, its missing parts supplied by reference TRBV7-2 and TRBJ2-3, is GAGVSQSPSNKVTEKGKDVELRCDPISGHTALYWYRQSLGQGLEFLIYFQGNSAPDKSGLPSDRFSAERTGGSVSTLTIQRTQQEDSAVYLCASSFRLAGAADTQYFGPGTRLTVL.

A few counts support this clonotype. The V and J genes are TRBV4-2 and TRBJ1-2; possible D gene TRBD1, 5 bases. Germline CDR1 is LGHNA and CDR2 is YNFKEQ. This CDR3 is built from 14 residues. V lost 0 bases and J lost 8, with 13 bases in between. The DNA for the CDR3 is TGTGCCAGCAGCCAAGATCTCGGGGGAGGAGGCTACACCTTC. Translated, it gives CASSQDLGGGGYTF.